A selection of T cell receptor beta chains follows, all from one sample in a study of blood T cell repertoires in COVID-19. Assay: immunoSEQ multiplex PCR; the TCRdb copy retains only in-frame clones and omits some. The sample consists of 350,000 to 400,000 clones, about 87% of them appearing once. Material for sequencing was PBMCs or T cells enriched from blood (not recorded which). Source of these receptors: a middle-aged man in a cohort exposed to, infected with or recovered from COVID-19 (not recorded which). The CDR3 runs from the conserved cysteine through the conserved F or W. D genes are given only for firm matches. Only some rows state a clone size, as once, few, many or a class for expanded clones.

J gene	CDR3 length	clone size	D gene	V gene	CDR3 protein	CDR3 DNA
TRBJ2-5	15	.	.	TRBV11-2	CASSIQSGRRETQYF	TGTGCCAGCAGCATTCAAAGCGGGCGAAGGGAGACCCAGTACTTC
TRBJ2-4	19	.	.	TRBV21-1	CASSRMGSSGNLSKNIQYF	TGTGCCAGCAGCAGAATGGGGAGTAGCGGGAACTTATCCAAAAACATTCAGTACTTC
TRBJ1-2	14	.	TRBD1	TRBV3-1/TRBV3-2	CASSPTGGRYGYTF	TGTGCCAGCAGCCCGACAGGGGGCAGATATGGCTACACCTTC
TRBJ2-1	14	.	TRBD2	TRBV6-1	CASSELGLGYEQFF	TGTGCCAGCAGTGAACTTGGACTAGGGTATGAGCAGTTCTTC
TRBJ1-2	13	.	.	TRBV30	CAWSVGVGYGYTF	TGTGCCTGGAGTGTAGGGGTTGGCTATGGCTACACCTTC
TRBJ2-1	11	.	TRBD2	TRBV6-5	CASNGLAVQFF	TGTGCCAGCAATGGACTAGCTGTGCAGTTCTTC
TRBJ1-5	12	once	.	TRBV2	CASSEPNQPQHF	TGTGCCAGCAGTGAACCTAATCAGCCCCAGCATTTT
TRBJ1-4	15	.	.	TRBV7-6	CASSHPGTDNEKLFF	TGTGCCAGCAGCCATCCCGGGACTGATAATGAAAAACTGTTTTTT
TRBJ1-1	15	.	.	TRBV3-1/TRBV3-2	CASSQTTGGYTEAFF	TGTGCCAGCAGCCAAACGACGGGAGGGTACACTGAAGCTTTCTTT
TRBJ1-1	15	.	.	TRBV5-1	CASSLEEVENTEAFF	TGCGCCAGCAGCTTGGAAGAGGTAGAGAACACTGAAGCTTTCTTT
TRBJ2-1	15	.	TRBD2	TRBV2	CASRGTSGSLNEQFF	TGTGCCAGCAGGGGGACTAGCGGGAGTCTCAATGAGCAGTTCTTC
TRBJ2-1	18	.	TRBD2	TRBV19	CASSPGLAGGSSYNEQFF	TGTGCCAGTAGTCCCGGACTAGCGGGAGGTAGCTCCTACAATGAGCAGTTCTTC
TRBJ1-1	14	.	TRBD1	TRBV5-1	CASSTSGGDTEAFF	TGCGCCAGCAGCACATCAGGGGGCGACACTGAAGCTTTCTTT
TRBJ1-2	14	few	.	TRBV6-1	CASSEGWRVGGYTF	TGTGCCAGCAGTGAAGGGTGGAGGGTCGGGGGCTACACCTTC
TRBJ2-7	16	.	TRBD2	TRBV27	CASSTHGLAGPYEQYF	TGTGCCAGCAGTACCCACGGACTAGCGGGACCCTACGAGCAGTACTTC
TRBJ2-1	14	.	TRBD2	TRBV7-3	CASSLGGLVNEQFF	TGTGCCAGCAGCTTAGGGGGACTAGTGAATGAGCAGTTCTTC
TRBJ2-7	14	few	TRBD2	TRBV5-1	CASSLGAGAYEQYF	TGCGCCAGCAGCTTGGGAGCGGGAGCCTACGAGCAGTACTTC
TRBJ1-2	17	.	TRBD1	TRBV7-9	CASSLWTGGASNYGYTF	TGTGCCAGCAGCTTATGGACAGGGGGCGCATCTAACTATGGCTACACCTTC
TRBJ2-7	11	.	.	TRBV18	CASSTGYEQYF	TGTGCCAGCTCAACAGGGTACGAGCAGTACTTC
TRBJ2-1	15	.	.	TRBV5-1	CASNALPTGYNEQFF	TGCGCCAGCAACGCATTACCCACAGGTTACAATGAGCAGTTCTTC
TRBJ2-1	16	.	TRBD2	TRBV6-1	CASSELGGGIYNEQFF	TGTGCCAGCAGTGAATTGGGCGGGGGAATTTATAATGAGCAGTTCTTC
TRBJ1-1	16	once	TRBD1	TRBV27	CASRPGGPSLNTEAFF	TGTGCCAGCAGGCCAGGGGGCCCCTCTTTGAACACTGAAGCTTTCTTT
TRBJ1-2	15	.	TRBD1	TRBV10-2	CATTGQGARNYGYTF	TGCGCCACCACGGGACAGGGGGCGCGGAACTATGGCTACACCTTC
TRBJ2-1	13	.	TRBD1	TRBV10-2	CASDGTGYNEQFF	TGCGCCAGCGATGGGACAGGGTACAATGAGCAGTTCTTC
TRBJ2-1	14	.	TRBD2	TRBV5-1	CASSPGAAGAEQFF	TGCGCCAGCAGCCCCGGCGCGGCGGGAGCTGAGCAGTTCTTC
TRBJ2-3	15	.	TRBD2	TRBV4-2	CASSPESGRLGTQYF	TGTGCCAGCAGCCCCGAGAGCGGGAGATTAGGTACGCAGTATTTT
TRBJ1-1	15	.	.	TRBV7-9	CASSAFGGLGTEAFF	TGTGCCAGCAGCGCTTTCGGGGGGTTGGGGACTGAAGCTTTCTTT
TRBJ1-4	14	.	.	TRBV19	CASSIVQGGEKLFF	TGTGCCAGTAGTATAGTCCAGGGCGGTGAAAAACTGTTTTTT
TRBJ1-1	13	.	.	TRBV5-5	CASSFTPNTEAFF	TGTGCCAGCAGCTTCACACCAAACACTGAAGCTTTCTTT
TRBJ1-4	16	.	.	TRBV13	CASSLSHRVTNEKLFF	TGTGCCAGCAGCCTTTCTCACAGGGTAACTAATGAAAAACTGTTTTTT
TRBJ2-5	14	.	TRBD2	TRBV9	CASSATTSGGTQYF	TGTGCCAGCAGCGCCACAACTAGCGGGGGGACCCAGTACTTC
TRBJ2-1	12	.	TRBD2	TRBV19	CASTIAGGPQFF	TGTGCCAGCACCATAGCGGGAGGGCCCCAGTTCTTC
TRBJ1-2	15	.	.	TRBV18	CASSPNLQQSYGYTF	TGTGCCAGCTCACCAAACCTCCAACAATCCTATGGCTACACCTTC
TRBJ1-6	15	.	.	TRBV27	CASSSQGQGRSPLHF	TGTGCCAGCAGTTCCCAGGGGCAGGGGAGATCACCCCTCCACTTT
TRBJ1-2	16	.	TRBD1	TRBV5-3	CARSLGGTGGGEGYTF	TGTGCCAGAAGCTTGGGCGGGACAGGGGGCGGAGAGGGCTACACCTTC
TRBJ2-3	16	.	TRBD2	TRBV5-1	CASSIGTSGSRDTQYF	TGCGCCAGCAGCATAGGGACTAGCGGGAGTAGAGATACGCAGTATTTT
TRBJ1-2	14	once	.	TRBV4-2	CASSPAGDLYGYTF	TGTGCCAGCAGCCCCGCAGGGGACCTCTATGGCTACACCTTC
TRBJ2-1	12	.	.	TRBV28	CASSFGTSEQFF	TGTGCCAGCAGTTTTGGTACTAGCGAGCAGTTCTTC
TRBJ2-5	15	.	.	TRBV9	CASSASLGGRETQYF	TGTGCCAGCAGCGCCTCTCTTGGCGGAAGGGAGACCCAGTACTTC
TRBJ2-3	13	.	TRBD2	TRBV18	CASSTTSEGTQYF	TGTGCCAGCTCGACCACTAGCGAGGGCACGCAGTATTTT
TRBJ1-3	16	.	TRBD1	TRBV2	CASSEGGQGGGNTIYF	TGTGCCAGCAGTGAAGGGGGACAGGGAGGTGGAAACACCATATATTTT
TRBJ2-7	16	.	TRBD1	TRBV6-1	CASSEASTGGSYEQYF	TGTGCCAGCAGTGAAGCGTCGACAGGGGGGTCCTACGAGCAGTACTTC
TRBJ2-3	15	.	.	TRBV27	CASSSGPGRSDTQYF	TGTGCCAGCAGTTCGGGCCCTGGGAGGTCAGATACGCAGTATTTT
TRBJ1-3	16	.	TRBD1	TRBV3-1/TRBV3-2	CASSLTGGHSGNTIYF	TGTGCCAGCAGCCTAACAGGGGGCCACTCTGGAAACACCATATATTTT
TRBJ2-1	17	.	TRBD2	TRBV10-1	CASSESTSGTAYNEQFF	TGCGCCAGCAGTGAGTCGACTAGCGGGACCGCCTACAATGAGCAGTTCTTC
TRBJ2-1	13	.	.	TRBV30	CAWKRIAYNEQFF	TGTGCCTGGAAGAGAATCGCCTACAATGAGCAGTTCTTC
TRBJ2-7	12	few	.	TRBV5-1	CASRSTSYEQYF	TGCGCCAGCAGGTCCACTTCCTACGAGCAGTACTTC
TRBJ1-4	13	.	TRBD1	TRBV27	CASSFGTGGKLFF	TGTGCCAGCAGTTTCGGGACAGGGGGTAAACTGTTTTTT
TRBJ1-4	14	.	.	TRBV28	CASRKQGANEKLFF	TGTGCCAGCAGAAAACAGGGAGCTAATGAAAAACTGTTTTTT
TRBJ2-3	17	.	TRBD2	TRBV3-1/TRBV3-2	CASSQVLAGGAQETQYF	TGTGCCAGCAGCCAGGTACTAGCGGGAGGGGCACAGGAGACGCAGTATTTT
TRBJ1-6	15	.	TRBD1	TRBV30	CAWMSGGFWNSPLHF	TGTGCCTGGATGTCAGGGGGCTTTTGGAATTCACCCCTCCACTTT
TRBJ2-1	14	.	TRBD1	TRBV27	CASSPGQVHGRQFF	TGTGCCAGCAGTCCCGGACAGGTTCACGGCCGGCAGTTCTTC
TRBJ1-4	13	.	.	TRBV5-1	CASSRGTNEKLFF	TGCGCCAGCAGCAGGGGAACTAATGAAAAACTGTTTTTT
TRBJ2-3	14	.	TRBD2	TRBV9	CASSSRGSTDTQYF	TGTGCCAGCAGCTCGCGGGGGAGCACAGATACGCAGTATTTT
TRBJ2-7	15	.	.	TRBV6-5	CASGEIGSGPYEQYF	TGTGCCAGCGGGGAGATCGGGAGCGGGCCCTACGAGCAGTACTTC
TRBJ2-6	14	.	.	TRBV5-1	CASRGTTGANVLTF	TGCGCCAGCCGAGGGACAACTGGGGCCAACGTCCTGACTTTC
TRBJ2-3	14	.	.	TRBV7-9	CASSYRQPTDTQYF	TGTGCCAGCAGCTACCGACAGCCGACAGATACGCAGTATTTT
TRBJ2-7	14	.	.	TRBV5-6	CASRVWGLGDEQYF	TGTGCCAGCAGGGTGTGGGGGCTTGGAGACGAGCAGTACTTC